The 30 T cell receptor beta chains below all came from one sample that was sequenced in a study of beta chain features in type 1 diabetes. The antigens these receptors bind are not known. Study-level findings and limits: All four CD4+ subsets from Type 1 diabetes patients carried moderately but significantly shorter TCRB CDR3s.

Expressed TCRB transcripts were sequenced because the isolated RNA had all been reverse transcribed beforehand. Here immunoSEQ multiplex PCR was the method, and the copy in TCRdb shows in-frame clones only, minus some. The sample holds roughly 300,000 clones, 7% to 10% seen once. The sample consisted of central memory CD4+ T cells from blood. Source of these receptors: a man aged 30 to 39 with type 1 diabetes.

Only a few counts were recorded for this clone. J is TRBJ2-1 and V is TRBV7-2; 9 positions agree with TRBD1. The J segment lost 5 bases and the V segment lost 2 bases, leaving 4 bases of the junction unmatched. Per the germline V gene, CDR1 is SGHTA and CDR2 is FQGNSA. The CDR3 loop spans 15 amino acids. CDR3 sequence: CASSLRGQGDNEQFF. The DNA of the CDR3 is TGTGCCAGCAGCTTAAGGGGACAGGGAGACAATGAGCAGTTCTTC.

This clone was recorded many times. The rearrangement links TRBV20-1 to TRBJ2-1; D is undetermined. V lost 3 bases and J lost 10, with 10 bases in between. The CDR3 loop spans 11 amino acids. The germline gives CDR1 DFQATT, CDR2 SNEGSKA (reference sequence). CDR3 sequence: CSASLTEEQFF. The CDR3 DNA reads as TGCAGTGCTAGTTTAACTGAGGAGCAGTTCTTC.

This clone was counted between two and nine times. The J gene is TRBJ2-6, the V gene TRBV20-1; D unclear. Germline V CDR1 and CDR2: DFQATT, SNEGSKA (reference sequence). CDR3 length equals 11 residues. V lost 6 bases to trimming and J lost 6 bases, with 6 bases between them. Written as DNA, the CDR3 is TGCAGTGCCCCTTTGGCCAACGTCCTGACTTTC. Translated: CSAPLANVLTF.

This clone was observed once. The rearrangement uses TRBV9 and TRBJ2-3, with 9 bases identical to TRBD2. CDR1 and CDR2 (germline): SGDLS, YYNGEE. This CDR3 is 16 amino acids long. The junction had 6 bases not matched to a gene; V was cut back by 0 bases and J by 4 bases. As DNA, the CDR3 is TGTGCCAGCAGCGTAGGGGCAGCGGGGGGTTCAGATACGCAGTATTTT. Its translation: CASSVGAAGGSDTQYF.

The genes are TRBV9 and TRBJ1-1; TRBD1 is a possible D gene (6 bases). The CDR3 sequence is 16 residues long. Trimming left V 4 bases short and J 1 base short, with 17 bases between. Germline CDR1 and CDR2: SGDLS and YYNGEE. The CDR3 sequence is CASSPPSTGKNTEAFF. The DNA for the CDR3 is TGTGCCAGCAGCCCACCCTCGACAGGAAAGAACACTGAAGCTTTCTTT.

This sequence joins TRBV25-1 and TRBJ2-1; possibly TRBD2 for D (6 bases). This CDR3 is 15 amino acids long. The V end lost 4 bases, the J end lost 0 bases, and 10 bases lay between the germline ends. Germline V gene sequence: CDR1 MGHDK, CDR2 SYGVNS. The CDR3 loop is CASSGAGSSYNEQFF. DNA of the CDR3: TGTGCCAGCAGTGGTGCGGGGAGCTCCTACAATGAGCAGTTCTTC.

A remark on this clone: The sample contains more than one DNA sequence encoding this CDR3. The rearrangement joins TRBV5-1 to TRBJ2-7; no clear D gene. The CDR3 covers 14 residues. CDR1 is SGHRS, CDR2 YFSETQ, per germline. V was cut by 0 bases and J by 1 base, with 8 bases left in between. CDR3 amino acids: CASSLVGSSYEQYF. As DNA, the CDR3 is TGCGCCAGCAGCTTGGTGGGATCTTCCTACGAGCAGTACTTC.

This clone has just a few counts. This chain joins TRBV9 and TRBJ1-5; D is perhaps TRBD1 (6 bases). This CDR3 has 15 amino acids. V dropped 6 bases and J dropped 7 bases, with 20 bases sitting between them. The germline V gene encodes CDR1 SGDLS and CDR2 YYNGEE. The CDR3, as DNA: TGTGCCAGCAATCTGGGTGGGGACACGGGACAGCCCCAGCATTTT. Translation gives CASNLGGDTGQPQHF.

The V gene is TRBV6-5, the J gene TRBJ2-1, with 11 positions matching TRBD2. Germline assignment: CDR1 MNHEY and CDR2 SVGAGI. Trimming took 4 bases from V and 5 from J; bases not matched to a gene: 1. CDR3 size: 14 residues. CDR3 region: CASSLGLADNEQFF. CDR3 DNA sequence: TGTGCCAGCAGTTTGGGACTAGCGGACAATGAGCAGTTCTTC.

Here the CDR3 DNA reads TGTGCCAGCGGCGGGACAGGGGGGCGGTATTTT. This codes for CASGGTGGRYF. The chain couples TRBV6-1 to TRBJ2-3; 11 nucleotides line up with TRBD1. CDR3 size: 11 residues. With V trimmed by 8 bases and J by 14 bases, 6 bases remained unmatched. Germline V gene sequence: CDR1 MNHNS, CDR2 SASEGT.

The genes are TRBV7-2 and TRBJ2-5, with 7 bases lining up with TRBD2. The CDR3 is 14 amino acids. Germline loops: CDR1 SGHTA, CDR2 FQGNSA. The trim removed 4 bases at V and 5 bases at J, leaving 7 bases unmatched. The CDR3 loop reads CASSSGLDGETQYF. For the CDR3, the DNA is TGTGCCAGCAGCTCTGGACTAGATGGGGAGACCCAGTACTTC.

As concerns this clone: The same CDR3 can be traced to other DNA sequences in this sample. V usage is TRBV7-2 and J usage is TRBJ2-3; 11 bases align to TRBD2. Germline loops: CDR1 SGHTA, CDR2 FQGNSA. Trimming cost V 1 base and J 1 base; bases outside gene matches: 1. The CDR3 length is 16 residues. CDR3 residues: CASSLVAGGGTDTQYF. The CDR3 DNA reads as TGTGCCAGCAGCTTAGTAGCGGGGGGGGGCACAGATACGCAGTATTTT.

The rearrangement joins TRBV30 to TRBJ2-5; 7 bases match TRBD1. The DNA end favors TRBJ2-7, so the J call may be wrong. The CDR3 contains 12 residues. Looked up from germline, CDR1 is GTSNPN and CDR2 is SVGIG (reference sequence). CDR3 nucleotides: TGTGCCTGGAGTCGGGACAGCTACGAGCAGTACTTC. Protein sequence: CAWSRDSYEQYF.

In its sample, this clone was seen a few times. The V call is TRBV6-6, the J call TRBJ2-2; D unclear. This CDR3 contains 15 residues. Germline lookup yields CDR1 MNHNY and CDR2 SVGAGI (reference sequence). V lost 5 bases and J 3 bases, leaving 13 bases between the germline ends. CDR3 nucleotides: TGTGCCAGCAGTGGTCGTATTACCGACACCGGGGAGCTGTTTTTT. Translated, it gives CASSGRITDTGELFF.

This clone was observed at least ten times. The chain joins TRBV14 to TRBJ1-4; TRBD1 agrees at 7 bases. CDR3 size: 16 residues. Germline CDR1 is SGHDN and CDR2 is FVKESK. With V trimmed by 4 bases and J by 9 bases, 14 bases remained unmatched. The CDR3 loop is CASSLRTGQRTKKLFF. The CDR3, as DNA: TGTGCCAGCAGCCTACGGACAGGCCAGAGGACGAAAAAACTGTTTTTT.

This clone was counted only a few times. V is TRBV7-2 and J is TRBJ1-6; 8 nucleotides agree with TRBD1. Losses at the gene ends were 5 bases for V and 6 bases for J; bases not matched to a gene: 12. Germline-derived CDR1 and CDR2 are SGHTA and FQGNSA. The CDR3 runs 17 residues. CDR3 nucleotide sequence: TGTGCCAGCAGCCAGACCGCCGGGACAGGACTTAATTCACCCCTCCACTTT. It specifies CASSQTAGTGLNSPLHF.

V usage is TRBV5-1 and J usage is TRBJ1-2; no clear D gene. The CDR3 has 12 residues. Germline lookup yields CDR1 SGHRS and CDR2 YFSETQ. V lost 3 bases to trimming and J lost 4 bases, with 7 bases between them. This CDR3 reads CASSSTRYGYTF. DNA for the CDR3: TGCGCCAGCAGCTCGACCCGCTATGGCTACACCTTC.

This clone appeared a few times. The gene calls are TRBV7-2 and TRBJ2-3; D remains unclear. Germline CDR1 reads SGHTA; CDR2 reads FQGNSA. V lost 2 bases, J lost 2 bases, and 11 bases lay in between. The CDR3 spans 15 residues. CDR3 nucleotide sequence: TGTGCCAGCAGCTTAACTCGTTTCTTCACAGATACGCAGTATTTT. This translates into CASSLTRFFTDTQYF.

V usage is TRBV28 and J usage is TRBJ1-5; tentative D call: TRBD1 (5 bases). The CDR3 spans 13 residues. Germline V gives CDR1 MDHEN, CDR2 SYDVKM. V was cut by 6 bases and J by 2 bases, with 8 bases left in between. For the CDR3, the DNA is TGTGCCAGCAGGGGGGTAGGCAATCAGCCCCAGCATTTT. Protein sequence: CASRGVGNQPQHF. Drawing the rest from reference TRBV28 and TRBJ1-5, the complete variable domain is DVKVTQSSRYLVKRTGEKVFLECVQDMDHENMFWYRQDPGLGLRLIYFSYDVKMKEKGDIPEGYSVSREKKERFSLILESASTNQTSMYLCASRGVGNQPQHFGDGTRLSIL.

The chain has TRBV5-1 and TRBJ1-2; D may be TRBD1 (5 bases). This CDR3 comprises 15 residues. Per germline, CDR1 SGHRS and CDR2 YFSETQ. Trimming cost V 1 base and J 2 bases, with 12 bases left between them. The CDR3 reads CASSLNWDVNYGYTF. The CDR3 DNA reads as TGCGCCAGCAGCTTGAATTGGGACGTCAACTATGGCTACACCTTC.

There are a few counts of this clone. V gene TRBV9 combines with J gene TRBJ2-2; D is undetermined. The V end lost 4 bases, the J end lost 7 bases, and 14 bases lay between the germline ends. CDR3 size: 14 residues. In germline, CDR1 is SGDLS, CDR2 YYNGEE. The CDR3 nucleotides are TGTGCCAGCAGCCCCGCTAGTGGGTACGGGGAGCTGTTTTTT. Protein: CASSPASGYGELFF.

This clone occurred a few times. This chain joins TRBV6-5 and TRBJ1-1; 9 nucleotides align to TRBD1. Germline lookup yields CDR1 MNHEY and CDR2 SVGAGI. This CDR3 contains 13 residues. V was pared by 6 bases and J by 10 bases, with 9 bases of the junction left unmatched. CDR3 sequence reads: CASSSDRGGRAFF. The CDR3 coding sequence is TGTGCCAGCAGCTCCGACAGGGGGGGACGAGCTTTCTTT.

In its sample, this clone was seen a few times. The identical CDR3 is also encoded by other nucleotide sequences in the sample. The V call is TRBV7-2, the J call TRBJ1-2; the D is unclear. Between the trimmed V and J ends, which lost 1 base and 2 bases, there was a span of 5 bases. Germline assignment: CDR1 SGHTA and CDR2 FQGNSA. This CDR3 region has 13 residues. As DNA, the CDR3 is TGTGCCAGCAGCTTAGACAGCAACTATGGCTACACCTTC. Its protein is CASSLDSNYGYTF.

With regard to this clone: The junction departs from the called germline gene at one end, perhaps through a read error. J is TRBJ2-7 and V is TRBV30; D is perhaps TRBD1 (6 bases). CDR1 is GTSNPN, CDR2 SVGIG, per germline (reference sequence). The CDR3 loop spans 13 amino acids. This CDR3 is CAWSFLTGSVTNF. CDR3 sequence (DNA): TGTGCCTGGAGTTTCCTGACAGGCTCCGTCACGAACTTC.

This clone was detected only a few times. This chain connects TRBV27 to TRBJ1-2; D is uncertain. V lost 5 bases and J 7 bases, leaving 14 bases between the germline ends. This CDR3 has 13 amino acids. Per germline, CDR1 MNHEY and CDR2 SMNVEV (reference sequence). CDR3 DNA: TGTGCCAGCAGTCCGGAGCGTGGTTCTGGCTACACCTTC. Translating it yields CASSPERGSGYTF.

This clone was counted ten times or more. Other DNA sequences in the sample encode the same CDR3. This chain links TRBV4-3 with TRBJ1-1; D gene ambiguous. The CDR3 covers 14 residues. The germline gives CDR1 LGHNA, CDR2 YSLEER. The V end was cut by 3 bases, the J end by 1 base, with 9 bases between. CDR3 loop: CASSQGHRNTEAFF. Here the CDR3 DNA reads TGCGCCAGCAGCCAGGGTCATCGGAACACTGAAGCTTTCTTT.

This clone occurred a few times. The chain has TRBV19 and TRBJ2-4; 7 bases map to TRBD1. Germline V lookup: CDR1 LNHDA, CDR2 SQIVND (reference sequence). The CDR3 spans 16 residues. J was trimmed by 0 bases and V by 4 bases; bases with no gene match: 6. As DNA, the CDR3 is TGTGCCAGTAGTACCGGGACAGCCATAGCCAAAAACATTCAGTACTTC. Its protein is CASSTGTAIAKNIQYF.

The CDR3 loop reads CASSLANQGLTDTQYF. CDR3 coding DNA: TGCGCCAGCAGCTTGGCTAATCAGGGGCTCACAGATACGCAGTATTTT. The chain employs TRBV5-1 and TRBJ2-3; D may be TRBD1 (6 bases). Trimming shortened V by 0 bases and J by 2 bases, and 13 bases separated the two germline ends. The CDR3 spans 16 residues. Germline V gives CDR1 SGHRS, CDR2 YFSETQ.

The chain has TRBV6-5 and TRBJ2-5; TRBD2 matches at 7 bases. The CDR3 contains 15 residues. CDR1 is MNHEY and CDR2 is SVGAGI in the germline V gene. The V segment lost 5 bases and the J segment 1 base; nucleotides outside the gene matches: 7. The CDR3: CASSLQGLGQETQYF. DNA of the CDR3: TGTGCCAGCAGTCTCCAAGGACTAGGCCAAGAGACCCAGTACTTC.

This rearrangement joins TRBV15 to TRBJ2-7; D possibly matches TRBD1 or TRBD2 (5 bases each). The ends were cut back, 2 bases at V and 5 bases at J, with 19 bases in the middle. In germline, CDR1 is LNHNV, CDR2 YYDKDF (reference sequence). The CDR3 is 16 amino acids. This CDR3 is CATSRNRDPGINEQYF. The CDR3 bases are TGTGCCACCAGCAGAAACCGGGACCCGGGAATCAACGAGCAGTACTTC.